One and the same sample provided the 13 T cell receptor beta chains below, sequenced in a study of OX40 agonist ivuxolimab in advanced cancers. Measured with immunoSEQ multiplex PCR; TCRdb has only the in-frame clones, and not every one. This sample has about 24,000 clones, with around 80% found just once. The starting material was CD4+ or CD8+ T cells sorted from blood, obtained in a trial of the OX40 agonist ivuxolimab. The receptors shown here come from an adult with an advanced solid tumor such as melanoma, head and neck, liver or kidney cancer.

The chain carries TRBV30 and TRBJ2-2; D unclear. The germline V gene encodes CDR1 GTSNPN and CDR2 SVGIG (reference sequence). V lost 7 bases to trimming and J lost 0 bases, with 18 bases between them. CDR3 length: 16 residues. The CDR3, as DNA: TGTGCCTCCTCTAAAGCAGGTCCTTCGAACACCGGGGAGCTGTTTTTT. Protein product: CASSKAGPSNTGELFF.

This rearrangement joins TRBV30 to TRBJ2-7, with unresolved D. Trimming took off 3 bases at V and 2 bases at J, with 8 bases between the two ends. CDR1 and CDR2 (germline): GTSNPN, SVGIG (reference sequence). The CDR3 totals 12 residues. The CDR3 DNA reads TGTGCCTGGAGGGTGGGCACCTACGAGCAGTACTTC. Translating it yields CAWRVGTYEQYF.

The table lists this clone with a count of one. V and J are TRBV6-6 and TRBJ2-2, with 7 bases aligning to TRBD2. After removal of 6 bases from V and 6 bases from J, the junction contained 13 bases not matched to a gene. This CDR3 has 16 residues. Germline V gene lookup returns CDR1 MNHNY and CDR2 SVGAGI (reference sequence). The CDR3 sequence: CASRTRLALGPGELFF. The DNA for the CDR3 is TGTGCCAGCAGGACCAGACTAGCCCTAGGGCCCGGGGAGCTGTTTTTT.

This chain connects TRBV6-5 to TRBJ1-2; 9 bases match TRBD1. CDR3 size: 15 residues. CDR1 is MNHEY and CDR2 is SVGAGI in the germline V gene. The V gene end was trimmed by 6 bases and the J gene end by 6 bases; junction bases not matched to a gene: 11. The CDR3 nucleotides read TGTGCCAGCAGCCTTCGACAGGGGGTAAAAAATGGCTACACCTTC. Translating it yields CASSLRQGVKNGYTF.

This clone was counted only a few times. This chain joins TRBV9 and TRBJ2-2; D perhaps matches TRBD2 (6 bases). The germline V gene encodes CDR1 SGDLS and CDR2 YYNGEE. V was pared by 5 bases and J by 6 bases, with 11 bases between. The CDR3 spans 13 residues. In DNA, the CDR3 is TGTGCCAGCAGAGAGGGGAGGTCCGGGGAGCTGTTTTTT. Amino acid sequence: CASREGRSGELFF.

The V gene is TRBV29-1, the J gene TRBJ1-4, with 8 bases fitting TRBD1. The CDR3 runs to 15 residues. Trimming cost V 6 bases and J 7 bases; bases outside gene matches: 13. Germline values: CDR1 SQVTM, CDR2 ANQGSEA. CDR3 sequence reads: CSVRRDRGGGEKLFF. The CDR3 nucleotides read TGCAGCGTCCGCAGAGACAGGGGCGGGGGTGAAAAACTGTTTTTT.

This clone was observed once. This chain joins TRBV14 and TRBJ1-2; 8 nucleotides match TRBD1. The CDR3 is made up of 15 amino acids. Germline CDR1 reads SGHDN; CDR2 reads FVKESK. Germline trimming cut 4 bases from V and 2 bases from J; bases unmatched to any gene: 6. The CDR3 DNA follows: TGTGCCAGCAGCCCCCTAGGACAGGGAAACTATGGCTACACCTTC. It encodes CASSPLGQGNYGYTF. Using reference TRBV14 and TRBJ1-2 for the parts outside the CDR3, the full variable domain is EAGVTQFPSHSVIEKGQTVTLRCDPISGHDNLYWYRRVMGKEIKFLLHFVKESKQDESGMPNNRFLAERTGGTYSTLKVQPAELEDSGVYFCASSPLGQGNYGYTFGSGTRLTVV.

The chain couples TRBV5-6 to TRBJ1-2; 7 bases align to TRBD1. V was pared by 4 bases and J by 8 bases, with 8 bases of the junction left unmatched. The CDR3 runs 13 residues. CDR1 and CDR2 (germline): SGHDT, YYEEEE. The CDR3, as DNA: TGTGCCAGCAGCACGGACAGGACGGGGGGCTACACCTTC. Its translation is CASSTDRTGGYTF.

The chain is built from TRBV6-5 and TRBJ1-4; 8 bases fit TRBD1. The CDR3 spans 15 residues. The V gene end was trimmed by 4 bases and the J gene end by 6 bases; junction bases not matched to a gene: 7. Germline loops: CDR1 MNHEY, CDR2 SVGAGI. In DNA form, the CDR3 reads TGTGCCAGCAGTTCCACCGACAGGGGAGATGAAAAACTGTTTTTT. It codes for CASSSTDRGDEKLFF.

V usage is TRBV7-2 and J usage is TRBJ2-3; the D gene could be TRBD1 or TRBD2 (5 bases each). Trimming pared 1 base from V and 5 bases from J, leaving 16 bases between. Per the germline V gene, CDR1 is SGHTA and CDR2 is FQGNSA. The CDR3 consists of 16 residues. CDR3 DNA sequence: TGTGCCAGCAGCTTAGGTGTTGGGGCCGGACTAGATACGCAGTATTTT. It encodes CASSLGVGAGLDTQYF.

This chain uses TRBV7-9 with TRBJ2-6; D is ambiguous. The CDR3 is made up of 15 amino acids. Per germline, CDR1 SEHNR and CDR2 FQNEAQ (reference sequence). The V gene lost 5 bases and the J gene lost 2 bases, with 10 bases spanning the gap. The CDR3 nucleotides are TGTGCCAGCAGCACACAGCTAGCTGGGGCCAACGTCCTGACTTTC. Translation gives CASSTQLAGANVLTF.

In this sample, this clone turned up once. The V gene is TRBV29-1, the J gene TRBJ1-1, with a weak D call TRBD1 (5 bases). The CDR3 is 13 residues long. Germline assignment: CDR1 SQVTM and CDR2 ANQGSEA. V lost 4 bases to trimming and J lost 0 bases, with 9 bases between them. CDR3 loop: CSVGRGVNTEAFF. The CDR3, as DNA: TGCAGCGTTGGAAGAGGGGTGAACACTGAAGCTTTCTTT. Using reference TRBV29-1 and TRBJ1-1 for the parts outside the CDR3, the full variable domain is SAVISQKPSRDICQRGTSLTIQCQVDSQVTMMFWYRQQPGQSLTLIATANQGSEATYESGFVIDKFPISRPNLTFSTLTVSNMSPEDSSIYLCSVGRGVNTEAFFGQGTRLTVV.

In its sample, this clone is medium-sized. The rearrangement joins TRBV19 to TRBJ2-1, with 9 nucleotides matching TRBD1. After removal of 4 bases from V and 5 bases from J, the junction contained 3 bases not matched to a gene. This CDR3 has 14 amino acids. Germline V lookup: CDR1 LNHDA, CDR2 SQIVND (reference sequence). The CDR3 nucleotides are TGTGCCAGTAGTAAGCGGACAGGGGACAATGAGCAGTTCTTC. This gives the protein CASSKRTGDNEQFF.